This TCR beta chain derives from a study of CD8+CD57+ T cells in acquired aplastic anemia. Ten or more counts support this clonotype. Antigen unknown. The CDR3 runs to 16 residues. Germline CDR1 and CDR2: LNHDA and SQIVND (reference sequence). The V end was cut by 4 bases, the J end by 7 bases, with 20 bases between. CD8+CD57+ cell expansion, shown by flow cytometry, had occurred in the patients selected for sequencing. Genomic DNA templated the TCR beta VDJ and CDR3 profiling. TCRdb re-derived calls from the reads in MiXCR, one entry per CDR3 protein. The repertoire includes approximately 200,000 distinct CDR3 sequences, approximately 51% of them detected once, and 15% to 20% sits in the top ten. General study findings and limits: Patients had twenty-nine CD8+ CDR3 sequences in common with controls (the shared set). CD8+ Simpson's diversity did not differ significantly between patients and controls.

This clonotype originated in a human donor with aplastic anemia. V and J are TRBV19 and TRBJ2-1, with unresolved D. Sequencing input: sorted CD4+, CD8+, or CD8+CD57+ T cells (not recorded which) from PBMCs. CDR3 sequence reads: CASSTTLGVSTNEQFF. In nucleotides, the CDR3 is TGTGCCAGTAGTACCACCTTAGGTGTGAGCACAAATGAGCAGTTCTTC. The full variable domain, its missing parts supplied by reference TRBV19 and TRBJ2-1, is DGGITQSPKYLFRKEGQNVTLSCEQNLNHDAMYWYRQDPGQGLRLIYYSQIVNDFQKGDIAEGYSVSREKKESFPLTVTSAQKNPTAFYLCASSTTLGVSTNEQFFGPGTRLTVL.